This note documents a single T cell receptor beta chain sequence. Its antigen is as yet unknown. The amount of total RNA extracted per sample was at least 5.5 micrograms. The source of the sample is a study of blood T cells in healthy people across ages. Points from the study as a whole: Diversity was estimated from one million T cells, and these estimates were considered underestimates.

The use of a sample-barcoded 5' primer and a J-beta primer mix characterized a second PCR of roughly 6 to 11 cycles. MiXCR was run by TCRdb on the 5' RACE reads, yielding one entry per CDR3 protein. Counted here are over 950,000 distinct CDR3 sequences, just over 50% occurring once; the ten biggest clones make up about a fifth. With 4 bases clipped from V and 8 bases from J, the junction kept 12 bases outside the gene matches. CDR3 size: 15 residues. Germline lookup yields CDR1 SGDLS and CDR2 YYNGEE. This TCR came from a woman aged 60-70 years in good health. Sample: blood. The rearrangement joins TRBV9 to TRBJ2-1, with 7 bases that match TRBD1. CDR3 nucleotide sequence: TGTGCCAGCAGCTTTCGAGGGGGCGTCTGGGATGAGCAGTTCTTC. This encodes CASSFRGGVWDEQFF.